This T cell receptor beta chain was obtained from a study of tumor and adjacent non-tumor tissue in lung cancer. As for the study in general: Patients comprised approximately eleven adenocarcinoma, 2 squamous cell carcinoma and 1 small cell lung cancer. Notes on the study in general: In normal lung, the top 100 clones were significantly more dominant than in tumor. Tumor TCR diversity, when higher, was linked to shorter survival.

Ten or more counts support this clonotype. Its antigen is unknown. The library came from three nested PCR rounds adapted from ARM-PCR protocols. One entry per CDR3 protein results from TCRdb running MiXCR on the multiplex PCR reads. The sample holds 100,000 to 150,000 distinct CDR3 sequences, about 66% seen once. This sample's RNA came from whole unsorted tissue. Chemotherapy-naive patients with new lung cancer underwent thoracic surgery in China, August–late 2014. This CDR3 spans 13 amino acids. The V end lost 0 bases, the J end lost 6 bases, and 9 bases lay between the germline ends. CDR1 is SGHDT, CDR2 YYEEEE, per germline.

J is TRBJ1-1 and V is TRBV5-6; D may be TRBD1 (5 bases). The material sequenced was lung tumor tissue. This TCR was sampled from a man aged 25-40 years with non-small cell lung cancer. DNA of the CDR3: TGTGCCAGCAGCTTGGTGGGGGGGGCTGAAGCTTTCTTT. Amino acids: CASSLVGGAEAFF.